This passage covers 8 T cell receptor beta chains from one sample sequenced in a study of OX40 agonist ivuxolimab in advanced cancers. Libraries were prepared by immunoSEQ multiplex PCR; TCRdb keeps only in-frame clonotypes and omits some of them. The repertoire includes about 62,000 clones, 88% of them detected once, and 4% to 5.5% sits in the top ten. Sample: CD4+ or CD8+ T cells sorted from blood, taken in a trial of the OX40 agonist ivuxolimab. The origin of the receptors is an adult with an advanced solid tumor such as melanoma, head and neck, liver or kidney cancer.

This chain connects TRBV11-2 to TRBJ2-5; 7 positions match TRBD1. Germline V gives CDR1 SGHAT, CDR2 FQNNGV. This CDR3 has 13 residues. V lost 1 base to trimming and J lost 5 bases; unmatched junction nucleotides: 1. The CDR3 sequence is CASSLVRGETQYF. The DNA of the CDR3 is TGTGCCAGCAGCTTAGTCAGGGGGGAGACCCAGTACTTC.

A note on this clone: This same CDR3 is encoded by further DNA sequences in the sample. This rearrangement joins TRBV28 to TRBJ2-7; D ambiguous. Trimming stripped 4 bases from V and 4 bases from J, with 5 bases between. The CDR3 sequence is 11 residues long. Per germline, CDR1 MDHEN and CDR2 SYDVKM. The CDR3 nucleotides read TGTGCCAGCAGTTCCATTTACGAGCAGTACTTC. It codes for CASSSIYEQYF.

The CDR3 nucleotides read TGTGCCAGCAGTCGGACTAGGGAAGATACGCAGTATTTT. Protein product: CASSRTREDTQYF. The chain carries TRBV2 and TRBJ2-3, with 7 bases lining up with TRBD2. V trimming: 5 bases; J trimming: 5 bases; junction bases outside the gene matches: 4. The germline V gene has CDR1 SNHLY and CDR2 FYNNEI. The CDR3 length is 13 residues.

V and J are TRBV6-5 and TRBJ1-1; D is ambiguous. Germline CDR1 reads MNHEY; CDR2 reads SVGAGI. The CDR3 spans 13 residues. Between the trimmed V and J ends, which lost 0 bases and 4 bases, there was a span of 6 bases. This CDR3 is CASSYSAVTEAFF. The CDR3 bases are TGTGCCAGCAGTTACTCGGCTGTCACTGAAGCTTTCTTT.

V gene TRBV4-1 combines with J gene TRBJ2-3; perhaps TRBD1 as D (5 bases). The ends were cut back, 6 bases at V and 2 bases at J, with 9 bases in the middle. The CDR3 consists of 13 residues. Germline CDR1 MGHRA, CDR2 YSYEKL. The CDR3 region has the DNA TGCGCCAGCAGTCGACAGATCACAGATACGCAGTATTTT. It is translated as CASSRQITDTQYF.

This clone was seen only once. For the CDR3, the DNA is TGTGCCAGCAGCCTGGACGGAGACATCATGCCCCAGCATTTT. It yields the protein CASSLDGDIMPQHF. The rearrangement joins TRBV5-5 to TRBJ1-5; D unresolved. From germline, CDR1 is SGHKS and CDR2 YYEKEE (reference sequence). V gave up 4 bases and J gave up 9 bases, with 17 bases separating them. CDR3 size: 14 residues. Based on the CDR3 plus reference TRBV5-5 and TRBJ1-5, the full variable domain is DAGVTQSPTHLIKTRGQQVTLRCSPISGHKSVSWYQQVLGQGPQFIFQYYEKEERGRGNFPDRFSARQFPNYSSELNVNALLLGDSALYLCASSLDGDIMPQHFGDGTRLSIL.

The chain links TRBV28 to TRBJ2-4; D not resolved. Per germline, CDR1 MDHEN and CDR2 SYDVKM. The CDR3 consists of 14 residues. Trimming left V 4 bases short and J 7 bases short, with 14 bases between. The CDR3 here is CASSSLTAWNIQYF. The CDR3 DNA follows: TGTGCCAGCAGTTCACTGACGGCATGGAACATTCAGTACTTC.

The chain is built from TRBV5-4 and TRBJ1-1, with TRBD1 as a possible D gene (5 bases). The germline CDR1 and CDR2 sequences are SGHNT and YYREEE (reference sequence). Deletions cut 4 bases from V and 1 base from J, with 8 bases between. The CDR3 extends over 13 amino acids. The CDR3 spells CASSPGGNTEAFF. The CDR3 DNA follows: TGTGCCAGCAGCCCGGGGGGGAACACTGAAGCTTTCTTT.